One sample yielded the 8 T cell receptor beta chains listed below, sequenced in a study of cytomegalovirus exposure and HLA in healthy donors (TCRdb year 2017). Libraries were made using the immunoSEQ multiplex PCR assay. TCRdb took over this immuneACCESS table, retaining in-frame rearrangements with V and J assigned. Such tables are incomplete; in checked studies, under half of the missing clones stem from an unresolved V gene, and the remainder is unexplained. The sample has a few hundred thousand clones on record, roughly 89% of them singletons. 0.84% of the sample is taken by the ten largest. Specimen: PBMCs. All receptors derive from a woman aged 18-30 years in good health and CMV-seronegative.

The chain combines TRBV5-4 with TRBJ2-7; no clear D. Trimming pared 4 bases from V and 0 bases from J, leaving 11 bases between. Germline V gene sequence: CDR1 SGHNT, CDR2 YYREEE (reference sequence). The CDR3 covers 14 residues. Here the CDR3 DNA reads TGTGCCAGCAGCCCCCCTAGGAGCTCCTACGAGCAGTACTTC. Translation gives CASSPPRSSYEQYF.

J is TRBJ2-7 and V is TRBV2; D gene ambiguous. Germline V gene sequence: CDR1 SNHLY, CDR2 FYNNEI. This CDR3 has 13 residues. Trimming left V 3 bases short and J 2 bases short, with 8 bases between. CDR3 amino acids: CASSDNGAYEQYF. CDR3 DNA sequence: TGTGCCAGCAGTGATAATGGAGCCTACGAGCAGTACTTC.

In nucleotides, the CDR3 is TGTGCCAGCAGTCGCAGGGGCTCCCAAAATCAGCCCCAGCATTTT. Protein sequence: CASSRRGSQNQPQHF. This sequence joins TRBV28 and TRBJ1-5, with D possibly being TRBD1 (6 bases). Germline CDR1 is MDHEN and CDR2 is SYDVKM. The CDR3 is 15 amino acids. Deletions cut 5 bases from V and 4 bases from J, with 15 bases between. Full variable domain (outside the CDR3, taken from reference TRBV28 and TRBJ1-5): DVKVTQSSRYLVKRTGEKVFLECVQDMDHENMFWYRQDPGLGLRLIYFSYDVKMKEKGDIPEGYSVSREKKERFSLILESASTNQTSMYLCASSRRGSQNQPQHFGDGTRLSIL.

This rearrangement joins TRBV29-1 to TRBJ1-1, with 9 bases that match TRBD1. The CDR3 is made up of 16 amino acids. The V and J ends lost 7 bases and 0 bases, in that order; junction bases with no gene match: 12. Germline lookup yields CDR1 SQVTM and CDR2 ANQGSEA. In DNA form, the CDR3 reads TGCAGCGGGGGACCGGGACAGGGACCGATGAACACTGAAGCTTTCTTT. Translation: CSGGPGQGPMNTEAFF.

This clone came up many times. J is TRBJ2-1 and V is TRBV7-2, with D unclear. The germline V and J ends were trimmed by 5 bases and 10 bases, with 15 bases remaining between them. The CDR3 has 13 residues. Germline CDR1 SGHTA, CDR2 FQGNSA. The CDR3 here is CASSQPTHGEQFF. The DNA of the CDR3 is TGTGCCAGCAGCCAACCTACCCACGGGGAGCAGTTCTTC.

The chain joins TRBV29-1 to TRBJ2-1, with 14 bases matching TRBD2. The V segment lost 1 base and the J segment 6 bases; nucleotides outside the gene matches: 2. Per germline, CDR1 SQVTM and CDR2 ANQGSEA. The CDR3 runs 15 residues. CDR3 DNA sequence: TGCAGCGTTGAAGCGGGACTAGCGGGAGTCAATGAGCAGTTCTTC. Translating it yields CSVEAGLAGVNEQFF.

This clone was observed once. The rearrangement links TRBV9 to TRBJ1-2, with TRBD1 identical over 8 bases. V lost 3 bases to trimming and J lost 3 bases; unmatched junction nucleotides: 7. Germline loops: CDR1 SGDLS, CDR2 YYNGEE. This CDR3 is 15 amino acids long. The CDR3 bases are TGTGCCAGCAGCGCTGACAGGGGATCTGACTATGGCTACACCTTC. The encoded protein is CASSADRGSDYGYTF.

Worth noting for this clone: Additional DNA sequences in this sample encode the identical CDR3. This chain links TRBV2 with TRBJ2-7; D is perhaps TRBD1 (7 bases). The CDR3 spans 13 residues. V lost 8 bases and J lost 0, with 11 bases in between. CDR1 is SNHLY, CDR2 FYNNEI, per germline. CDR3 protein: CASGGGASYEQYF. DNA for the CDR3: TGTGCCAGCGGAGGGGGCGCCTCCTACGAGCAGTACTTC.